This entry lists 14 T cell receptor beta chains sequenced from one sample in a study of cytomegalovirus exposure and HLA in healthy donors. With 60 Vbeta and 13 Jbeta primers, the PCR was carried out. Assay used: immunoSEQ multiplex PCR; TCRdb lists only in-frame clones, some missing. The repertoire holds 100,000 or so clones, with 85% to 90% as singletons. Sequencing used PBMCs. These receptors all come from a man aged 30 to 39 in good health and CMV-seronegative.

This rearrangement joins TRBV28 to TRBJ2-7; 8 bases map to TRBD1. Germline CDR1 is MDHEN and CDR2 is SYDVKM. V shed 2 bases and J 6 bases; nucleotides not matched to a gene: 3. The CDR3 is made up of 13 amino acids. CDR3 in amino acids: CASSLTTGAEQYF. CDR3 nucleotides: TGTGCCAGCAGTTTAACGACAGGGGCCGAGCAGTACTTC.

This clone has only a few counts. This sequence joins TRBV7-3 and TRBJ2-5, with D possibly TRBD2 on 5 matching bases. CDR1 is SGHTA, CDR2 FQGTGA, per germline. CDR3 size: 14 residues. Trimming stripped 5 bases from V and 5 bases from J, with 15 bases between. The CDR3 nucleotides read TGTGCCAGCAGCCCTGGGAGTAGATGGGAGACCCAGTACTTC. Amino acid sequence: CASSPGSRWETQYF.

J is TRBJ2-1 and V is TRBV7-9; the match to TRBD1 covers 8 bases. The junction had 12 bases not matched to a gene; V was cut back by 7 bases and J by 1 base. Germline V gene sequence: CDR1 SEHNR, CDR2 FQNEAQ (reference sequence). The CDR3 contains 17 residues. The CDR3 bases are TGTGCCAGCAACTCGCCTTCGGACAGGGTTTCCTACAATGAGCAGTTCTTC. As protein: CASNSPSDRVSYNEQFF.

The chain is built from TRBV10-3 and TRBJ2-7; 7 bases match TRBD2. The CDR3 length is 14 residues. CDR1 ENHRY and CDR2 SYGVKD come from the germline V gene. Losses at the gene ends were 8 bases for V and 0 bases for J; bases not matched to a gene: 7. The CDR3 reads CAIHSSGSSYEQYF. CDR3 sequence (DNA): TGTGCCATCCACTCTAGCGGCAGCTCCTACGAGCAGTACTTC.

This chain connects TRBV27 to TRBJ2-1; the D gene is possibly TRBD1 (6 bases). The germline CDR1 and CDR2 sequences are MNHEY and SMNVEV (reference sequence). This CDR3 is 16 amino acids long. Trimming stripped 3 bases from V and 8 bases from J, with 20 bases between. The CDR3 DNA reads as TGTGCCAGCAGTTTTCTGTGGAAAACGCAGGGGTATGAGCAGTTCTTC. It encodes CASSFLWKTQGYEQFF.

The chain joins TRBV4-2 to TRBJ2-7; D not resolved. The germline V and J ends were trimmed by 4 bases and 6 bases, with 13 bases remaining between them. This CDR3 contains 13 residues. CDR1 is LGHNA and CDR2 is YNFKEQ in the germline V gene. The CDR3 here is CASSREVLSEQYF. The CDR3 bases are TGTGCCAGCAGCCGCGAAGTCCTTTCCGAGCAGTACTTC.

This clone was observed a handful of times. The chain joins TRBV29-1 to TRBJ2-3; a weak D match, TRBD2 (5 bases). This CDR3 region has 12 residues. Germline CDR1 and CDR2: SQVTM and ANQGSEA. Trimming took off 2 bases at V and 10 bases at J, with 13 bases between the two ends. CDR3 in amino acids: CSVENGLSPQYF. CDR3 nucleotides: TGCAGCGTTGAAAATGGACTTAGTCCGCAGTATTTT.

This chain links TRBV2 with TRBJ1-5; D is uncertain. V lost 6 bases and J lost 7, with 19 bases in between. The CDR3 is 15 amino acids. Germline CDR1 reads SNHLY; CDR2 reads FYNNEI. CDR3 nucleotide sequence: TGTGCCAGCAGCATCGCGGGATTACTACGGCAGCCCCAGCATTTT. It is translated as CASSIAGLLRQPQHF.

V is TRBV7-3 and J is TRBJ2-1; D possibly corresponds to TRBD2 (5 bases). Germline V CDR1 and CDR2: SGHTA, FQGTGA. This CDR3 is built from 13 residues. The ends were cut back, 3 bases at V and 5 bases at J, with 8 bases in the middle. The CDR3 region is CASSLPGDNEQFF. The CDR3 region has the DNA TGTGCCAGCAGCTTGCCCGGGGACAATGAGCAGTTCTTC.

The chain links TRBV29-1 to TRBJ2-3, with TRBD2 as a possible D gene (5 bases). Germline V gene lookup returns CDR1 SQVTM and CDR2 ANQGSEA. The CDR3 contains 16 residues. Trimming pared 0 bases from V and 0 bases from J, leaving 13 bases between. CDR3 protein: CSVEDREITSTDTQYF. The CDR3 coding sequence is TGCAGCGTTGAAGATCGGGAAATCACTAGCACAGATACGCAGTATTTT.

This sequence joins TRBV6-5 and TRBJ2-7; perhaps TRBD1 as D (5 bases). The CDR3 has 15 amino acids. V was pared by 7 bases and J by 1 base, with 17 bases between. Per the germline V gene, CDR1 is MNHEY and CDR2 is SVGAGI. The CDR3 here is CASTPGLRLSYEQYF. The DNA for the CDR3 is TGTGCCAGCACTCCAGGGTTACGTCTTTCCTACGAGCAGTACTTC.

This clone was found once. V usage is TRBV5-4 and J usage is TRBJ2-3; D is unclear. Trimming removed 4 bases at V and 5 bases at J, with 8 bases between. This CDR3 spans 12 amino acids. CDR1 and CDR2 (germline): SGHNT, YYREEE (reference sequence). CDR3 sequence (DNA): TGTGCCAGCAGCCTACCGCGAGATACGCAGTATTTT. This codes for CASSLPRDTQYF.

The rearrangement uses TRBV29-1 and TRBJ2-5; a possible D gene is TRBD1 (6 bases). CDR1 is SQVTM, CDR2 ANQGSEA, per germline. CDR3 size: 14 residues. With 4 bases removed from V and 1 base from J, the gap between germline ends came to 13 bases. CDR3 amino acids: CSVVRGGVQETQYF. DNA for the CDR3: TGCAGCGTTGTAAGAGGGGGTGTCCAAGAGACCCAGTACTTC.

This chain links TRBV7-6 with TRBJ2-7; 8 bases line up with TRBD1. This CDR3 is built from 14 residues. Germline CDR1 is SGHVS and CDR2 is FNYEAQ. Trimming cost V 4 bases and J 5 bases; bases outside gene matches: 7. CDR3 sequence reads: CASSSRQGIDEQYF. CDR3 nucleotide sequence: TGTGCCAGCAGCTCCCGACAGGGGATCGACGAGCAGTACTTC.